The subject of this entry is one TCR beta chain. Its antigen is as yet unknown. The sample belongs to a study of OX40 agonist ivuxolimab in advanced cancers. Findings and limits, study-wide: In general, CD8+ T cells held more expanded clones than CD4+ did, on average. At 0.1 to 3.0 mg/kg, clonal expansion of CD4+ and CD8+ blood T cells had occurred by week 6.

Method: immunoSEQ multiplex PCR; TCRdb's copy keeps in-frame clones and lacks some. Seen here are about 73,000 clones, about 85% observed once, and the top ten hold roughly 0.7%. Germline V lookup: CDR1 SGDLS, CDR2 YYNGEE. The CDR3 length is 14 residues. Losses at the gene ends were 0 bases for V and 5 bases for J; bases not matched to a gene: 3. The chain couples TRBV9 to TRBJ2-5; 8 nucleotides match TRBD2. The sequences come from CD4+ or CD8+ T cells sorted from blood, collected in a trial of the OX40 agonist ivuxolimab. The receptor comes from an adult with an advanced solid tumor such as melanoma, head and neck, liver or kidney cancer. In DNA, the CDR3 is TGTGCCAGCAGCGTAGCGGGGGGGCTGGAGACCCAGTACTTC. Encoded protein: CASSVAGGLETQYF.